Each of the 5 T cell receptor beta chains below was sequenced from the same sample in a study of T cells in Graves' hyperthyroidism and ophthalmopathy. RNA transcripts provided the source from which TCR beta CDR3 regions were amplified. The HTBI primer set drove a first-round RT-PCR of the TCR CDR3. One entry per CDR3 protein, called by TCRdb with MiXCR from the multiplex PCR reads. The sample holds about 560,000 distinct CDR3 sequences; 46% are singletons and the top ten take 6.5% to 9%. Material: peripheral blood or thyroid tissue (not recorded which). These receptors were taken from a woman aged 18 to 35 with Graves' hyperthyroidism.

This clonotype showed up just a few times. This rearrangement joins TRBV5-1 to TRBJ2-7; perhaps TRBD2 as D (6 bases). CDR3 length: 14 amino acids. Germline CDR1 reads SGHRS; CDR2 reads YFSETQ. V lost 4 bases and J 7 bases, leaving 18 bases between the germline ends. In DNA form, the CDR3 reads TGCGCCAGCAGCCCAGCCTCAGCGGGTCGAGAGCAGTACTTC. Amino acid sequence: CASSPASAGREQYF.

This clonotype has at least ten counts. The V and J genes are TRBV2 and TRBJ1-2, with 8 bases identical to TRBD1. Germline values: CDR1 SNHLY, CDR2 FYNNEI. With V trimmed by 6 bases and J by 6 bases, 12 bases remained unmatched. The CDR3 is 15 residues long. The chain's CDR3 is CASRDLRTGSHGYTF. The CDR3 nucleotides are TGTGCCAGCAGAGACCTTAGGACAGGGAGCCATGGCTACACCTTC.

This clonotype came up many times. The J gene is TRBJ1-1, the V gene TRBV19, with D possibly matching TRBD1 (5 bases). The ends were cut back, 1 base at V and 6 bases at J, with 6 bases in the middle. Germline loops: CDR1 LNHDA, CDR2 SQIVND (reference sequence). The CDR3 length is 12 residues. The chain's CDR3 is CASSIGGAEAFF. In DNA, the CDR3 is TGTGCCAGTAGTATAGGGGGCGCTGAAGCTTTCTTT.

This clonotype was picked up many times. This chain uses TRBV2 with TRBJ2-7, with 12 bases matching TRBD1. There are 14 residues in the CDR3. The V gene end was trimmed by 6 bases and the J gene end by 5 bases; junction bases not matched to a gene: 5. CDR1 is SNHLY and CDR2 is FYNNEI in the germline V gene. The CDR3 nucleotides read TGTGCCAGCAGACCGGGGACAGGGGGCGACGAGCAGTACTTC. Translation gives CASRPGTGGDEQYF.

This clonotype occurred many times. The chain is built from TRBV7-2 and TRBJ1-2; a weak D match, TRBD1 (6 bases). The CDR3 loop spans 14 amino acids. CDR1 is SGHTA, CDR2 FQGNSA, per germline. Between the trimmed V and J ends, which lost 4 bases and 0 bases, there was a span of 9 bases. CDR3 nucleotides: TGTGCCAGCAGCTCGGACAGCGCTAACTATGGCTACACCTTC. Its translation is CASSSDSANYGYTF.